This is a list of T cell receptor beta chains from one sample in a study of cytomegalovirus exposure and HLA in healthy donors. Only in-frame clones appear in the TCRdb table, and some are missing; sequencing was by immunoSEQ multiplex PCR. The sample holds 75,000 to 80,000 clones. The sequenced material came from PBMCs. The receptors derive from a man in his late teens or twenties in good health and CMV-seropositive. Each CDR3 is given with its conserved first and last residue.

V: TRBV9
J: TRBJ2-1
CDR3: CASSVGGGTLNEQFF

V: TRBV19
J: TRBJ1-3
CDR3: CASRRQMSSGNTIYF

V: TRBV2
J: TRBJ2-1
CDR3: CASTGERAVYNEQFF

V: TRBV7-9
J: TRBJ2-7
CDR3: CASSLSSYEQYF

V: TRBV6-4
J: TRBJ2-1
CDR3: CASSDSETTEQFF

V: TRBV28
J: TRBJ2-5
CDR3: CASSMEGTQYF

V: TRBV10-3
J: TRBJ1-3
CDR3: CAISESLGNTIYF

V: TRBV5-1
J: TRBJ1-5
CDR3: CASSLGQGNSNQPQHF

V: TRBV6-1
J: TRBJ1-2
CDR3: CASSAGTGIGYTF

V: TRBV14
J: TRBJ2-1
CDR3: CASRRQGERNEQFF

V: TRBV9
J: TRBJ1-3
CDR3: CASSRQGAPGNTIYF

V: TRBV27
J: TRBJ2-5
CDR3: CASSPGTGKETQYF

V: TRBV5-1
J: TRBJ2-7
CDR3: CASSEGDLSSYEQYF

V: TRBV19
J: TRBJ1-1
CDR3: CASSKNSPPSSMNTEAFF

V: TRBV19
J: TRBJ2-1
CDR3: CASSIVVAGEQFF

V: TRBV9
J: TRBJ2-7
CDR3: CASSANTDRWYEQYF

V: TRBV15
J: TRBJ1-1
CDR3: CATSSQTVLNTEAFF

V: TRBV18
J: TRBJ2-6
CDR3: CASSPPLERTGANVLTF

V: TRBV25-1
J: TRBJ2-7
CDR3: CASRDSQSSYEQYF

V: TRBV9
J: TRBJ2-6
CDR3: CASSVNPSSGANVLTF

V: TRBV29-1
J: TRBJ2-7
CDR3: CSVAGQGYEQYF

V: TRBV10-2
J: TRBJ1-2
CDR3: CASSAGQFGGYTF